These 32 T cell receptor beta chains originate from one sample sequenced in a study of OX40 agonist ivuxolimab in advanced cancers. The repertoire was sequenced with immunoSEQ multiplex PCR; TCRdb's copy has only in-frame clones and lacks some. Among under 200,000 clones listed, under 95% were seen once. This specimen was CD4+ or CD8+ T cells sorted from blood, taken in a trial of the OX40 agonist ivuxolimab. The receptors shown here come from an adult with an advanced solid tumor such as melanoma, head and neck, liver or kidney cancer.

V usage is TRBV15 and J usage is TRBJ2-5, with 7 bases fitting TRBD2. Per the germline V gene, CDR1 is LNHNV and CDR2 is YYDKDF (reference sequence). This CDR3 is built from 15 residues. The V segment lost 5 bases and the J segment 1 base; nucleotides outside the gene matches: 7. This chain's CDR3 is CATSRRGRVQETQYF. The CDR3 DNA is TGTGCCACCAGCCGGCGCGGGAGAGTCCAAGAGACCCAGTACTTC.

This rearrangement joins TRBV7-2 to TRBJ1-2; D is perhaps TRBD1 (5 bases). Trimming left V 2 bases short and J 7 bases short, with 20 bases between. The CDR3 length is 16 residues. The germline V gene encodes CDR1 SGHTA and CDR2 FQGNSA. In nucleotides, the CDR3 is TGTGCCAGCAGCTTACCCCCAGGCAGGGAGTATAGTGGCTACACCTTC. This sequence encodes CASSLPPGREYSGYTF.

V usage is TRBV5-6 and J usage is TRBJ2-7; D remains ambiguous. Trimming shortened V by 4 bases and J by 3 bases, and 8 bases separated the two germline ends. Germline CDR1 and CDR2: SGHDT and YYEEEE. The CDR3 contains 12 residues. Here the CDR3 reads CASSKGHYEQYF. In DNA, the CDR3 is TGTGCCAGCAGCAAGGGCCACTACGAGCAGTACTTC. Variable domain in full (rest from reference TRBV5-6 and TRBJ2-7): DAGVTQSPTHLIKTRGQQVTLRCSPKSGHDTVSWYQQALGQGPQFIFQYYEEEERQRGNFPDRFSGHQFPNYSSELNVNALLLGDSALYLCASSKGHYEQYFGPGTRLTVT.

A word on this clone: The sample contains more than one DNA sequence encoding this CDR3. This chain joins TRBV19 and TRBJ1-5, with unresolved D. The CDR3 extends over 15 amino acids. Germline assignment: CDR1 LNHDA and CDR2 SQIVND (reference sequence). V gave up 3 bases and J gave up 0 bases, with 9 bases separating them. The CDR3 DNA reads TGTGCCAGTAGTATTGAGGGTTATAGCAATCAGCCCCAGCATTTT. It encodes CASSIEGYSNQPQHF.

This clone was picked up one time. The chain couples TRBV19 to TRBJ2-2, with TRBD2 matching over 7 bases. Germline V gene data show CDR1 as LNHDA and CDR2 as SQIVND (reference sequence). J gave up 1 base and V 9 bases, and 5 bases lay outside the gene matches. The CDR3 is made up of 14 amino acids. Written as DNA, the CDR3 is TGTGCCAGCCTCGGGACTATGAACACCGGGGAGCTGTTTTTT. Amino acid sequence: CASLGTMNTGELFF.

The V gene is TRBV4-3, the J gene TRBJ2-3; weak D call: TRBD2 (5 bases). This CDR3 is 15 amino acids long. Germline CDR1 LGHNA, CDR2 YSLEER. Trimming stripped 4 bases from V and 4 bases from J, with 15 bases between. For the CDR3, the DNA is TGCGCCAGCAGCCCTCTAGCTAGGTCGGCAGATACGCAGTATTTT. Its translation: CASSPLARSADTQYF.

The V and J genes are TRBV29-1 and TRBJ1-2; a possible D gene is TRBD1 (5 bases). V was shortened by 6 bases and J by 8 bases, with 19 bases between the two germline ends. Germline V gives CDR1 SQVTM, CDR2 ANQGSEA. The CDR3 extends over 13 amino acids. This chain's CDR3 is CSVTGDGQNGYTF. For the CDR3, the DNA is TGCAGCGTCACTGGGGACGGCCAGAACGGCTACACCTTC.

The chain carries TRBV19 and TRBJ2-7; the D is unclear. V was clipped by 7 bases and J by 0 bases, with 13 bases between them. Per germline, CDR1 LNHDA and CDR2 SQIVND (reference sequence). The CDR3 sequence is 14 residues long. The CDR3 bases are TGTGCCAGTAACCCTAATGGAAACTCCTACGAGCAGTACTTC. Its translation: CASNPNGNSYEQYF. The complete variable domain, with remaining parts taken from reference TRBV19 and TRBJ2-7, reads DGGITQSPKYLFRKEGQNVTLSCEQNLNHDAMYWYRQDPGQGLRLIYYSQIVNDFQKGDIAEGYSVSREKKESFPLTVTSAQKNPTAFYLCASNPNGNSYEQYFGPGTRLTVT.

The chain couples TRBV6-6 to TRBJ1-5, with D maybe TRBD1 (6 bases). The CDR3 is made up of 14 amino acids. V was pared by 5 bases and J by 1 base, with 9 bases between. Germline V lookup: CDR1 MNHNY, CDR2 SVGAGI (reference sequence). Here the CDR3 reads CASSRQDSNQPQHF. CDR3 sequence (DNA): TGTGCCAGCAGTAGACAGGACAGCAATCAGCCCCAGCATTTT.

The chain is built from TRBV19 and TRBJ1-2; 8 nucleotides agree with TRBD1. Germline V lookup: CDR1 LNHDA, CDR2 SQIVND (reference sequence). The CDR3 is made up of 13 amino acids. Trimming cost V 6 bases and J 8 bases; bases outside gene matches: 8. This CDR3 reads CASRRQGRRGYTF. As DNA, the CDR3 is TGTGCCAGTAGAAGACAGGGGCGCCGCGGCTACACCTTC.

The chain carries TRBV30 and TRBJ2-3; 7 bases match TRBD1. Germline values: CDR1 GTSNPN, CDR2 SVGIG (reference sequence). Losses at the gene ends were 2 bases for V and 4 bases for J; bases not matched to a gene: 6. The CDR3 contains 14 residues. Written as DNA, the CDR3 is TGTGCCTGGAGTCTAGGACAGGCGTCAGATACGCAGTATTTT. Its translation is CAWSLGQASDTQYF.

V usage is TRBV7-8 and J usage is TRBJ2-5; D is undetermined. V was trimmed by 6 bases and J by 2 bases, leaving 10 bases between them. Germline V CDR1 and CDR2: SGHVS, FQNEAQ. The CDR3 is made up of 13 amino acids. Written as DNA, the CDR3 is TGTGCCAGCAGGAAGGGCCCTCAAGAGACCCAGTACTTC. As protein: CASRKGPQETQYF.

The chain uses TRBV5-6 and TRBJ2-4, with D possibly called TRBD1 or TRBD2 (7 bases each). Germline lookup yields CDR1 SGHDT and CDR2 YYEEEE. V shed 1 base and J shed 8 bases, with 13 bases lying between them. The CDR3 covers 14 residues. DNA for the CDR3: TGTGCCAGCAGCTTGATCTCAGGGGGGGACATTCAGTACTTC. Translating gives CASSLISGGDIQYF.

The chain employs TRBV9 and TRBJ1-5; the D gene is possibly TRBD1 (6 bases). Trimming pared 0 bases from V and 8 bases from J, leaving 15 bases between. CDR3 length: 15 amino acids. Germline V lookup: CDR1 SGDLS, CDR2 YYNGEE. The CDR3 DNA follows: TGTGCCAGCAGCGTAGCCTCAGGGGCCATGGAGCCCCAGCATTTT. Its translation is CASSVASGAMEPQHF. The variable domain in full, completed from reference TRBV9 and TRBJ1-5, reads DSGVTQTPKHLITATGQRVTLRCSPRSGDLSVYWYQQSLDQGLQFLIQYYNGEERAKGNILERFSAQQFPDLHSELNLSSLELGDSALYFCASSVASGAMEPQHFGDGTRLSIL.

The chain combines TRBV28 with TRBJ2-3, with D possibly matching TRBD2 (7 bases). Deletions cut 6 bases from V and 3 bases from J, with 16 bases between. CDR1 is MDHEN, CDR2 SYDVKM, per germline. This CDR3 region has 15 residues. CDR3 in DNA: TGTGCCAGCAGCCCCAGGGGCGGGGGAACAGATACGCAGTATTTT. Translated, it gives CASSPRGGGTDTQYF.

This rearrangement joins TRBV7-3 to TRBJ1-1; 9 bases are shared with TRBD1. Germline V gene sequence: CDR1 SGHTA, CDR2 FQGTGA. This CDR3 is built from 14 residues. The J segment lost 4 bases and the V segment lost 6 bases, leaving 6 bases of the junction unmatched. This CDR3 is CASSLDRGGTEAFF. DNA for the CDR3: TGTGCCAGCAGTCTCGACAGGGGGGGCACTGAAGCTTTCTTT.

CDR3 residues: CASSLAGGHYEQYF. CDR3 DNA: TGTGCCAGCAGCTTGGCCGGGGGTCACTACGAGCAGTACTTC. The chain has TRBV5-4 and TRBJ2-7; tentatively, D is TRBD2 (6 bases). The CDR3 contains 14 residues. The germline V gene has CDR1 SGHNT and CDR2 YYREEE (reference sequence). V was shortened by 0 bases and J by 3 bases, with 10 bases between the two germline ends.

This clone has only one observation. The chain is built from TRBV27 and TRBJ2-7, with D tentatively TRBD1 (5 bases). This CDR3 contains 15 residues. The V gene lost 7 bases and the J gene lost 0 bases, with 16 bases spanning the gap. Germline CDR1 reads MNHEY; CDR2 reads SMNVEV (reference sequence). The CDR3 loop is CASIKGQGSSYEQYF. The CDR3 DNA reads TGTGCCAGCATAAAAGGGCAGGGAAGCTCCTACGAGCAGTACTTC.

This chain connects TRBV10-3 to TRBJ2-2, with 7 positions matching TRBD2. V shed 6 bases, J shed 6 bases, and the junction held 13 bases outside the gene matches. This CDR3 comprises 16 residues. From germline, CDR1 is ENHRY and CDR2 SYGVKD. The CDR3 nucleotides read TGTGCCATCAGCGGGGTAGGAGCGGGAATTTCCGGGGAGCTGTTTTTT. This gives the protein CAISGVGAGISGELFF.

The chain couples TRBV19 to TRBJ2-7, with 7 positions matching TRBD1. The CDR3 has 13 residues. The ends lost 9 bases at V and 3 bases at J; junction bases unmatched: 8. Germline assignment: CDR1 LNHDA and CDR2 SQIVND (reference sequence). CDR3 DNA sequence: TGTGCCAGCCAAAGCGGACAGGACTACGAGCAGTACTTC. Its protein is CASQSGQDYEQYF.

This chain joins TRBV27 and TRBJ2-7, with D maybe TRBD2 (7 bases). Germline V lookup: CDR1 MNHEY, CDR2 SMNVEV (reference sequence). Trimming pared 7 bases from V and 5 bases from J, leaving 12 bases between. The CDR3 consists of 12 residues. CDR3 in DNA: TGTGCCAGCACAGACGGGGGGCACGAGCAGTACTTC. As protein: CASTDGGHEQYF.

This clone was observed once. This chain joins TRBV9 and TRBJ2-5; 12 bases align to TRBD2. The germline CDR1 and CDR2 sequences are SGDLS and YYNGEE. J gave up 5 bases and V 2 bases, and 4 bases lay outside the gene matches. The CDR3 is 15 residues long. This chain's CDR3 is CASSVGTSGWETQYF. In DNA form, the CDR3 reads TGTGCCAGCAGCGTCGGGACTAGCGGGTGGGAGACCCAGTACTTC.

In its sample, this clone was seen once. The chain links TRBV9 to TRBJ2-5; TRBD2 is a possible D gene (7 bases). Trimming cost V 3 bases and J 4 bases, with 16 bases left between them. Germline loops: CDR1 SGDLS, CDR2 YYNGEE. The CDR3 extends over 15 amino acids. This CDR3 is CASSARGAMVETQYF. DNA for the CDR3: TGTGCCAGCAGCGCCCGGGGGGCTATGGTAGAGACCCAGTACTTC.

The genes are TRBV28 and TRBJ2-5, with unresolved D. V was cut by 4 bases and J by 13 bases, with 13 bases left in between. The length of the CDR3 is 11 residues. Germline lookup yields CDR1 MDHEN and CDR2 SYDVKM. CDR3: CASSSSILPYF. The DNA for the CDR3 is TGTGCCAGCAGTTCGTCAATCCTGCCGTACTTC. Full variable domain (outside the CDR3, taken from reference TRBV28 and TRBJ2-5): DVKVTQSSRYLVKRTGEKVFLECVQDMDHENMFWYRQDPGLGLRLIYFSYDVKMKEKGDIPEGYSVSREKKERFSLILESASTNQTSMYLCASSSSILPYFGPGTRLLVL.

The chain couples TRBV5-1 to TRBJ1-1, with TRBD1 identical over 10 bases. The ends lost 4 bases at V and 2 bases at J; junction bases unmatched: 5. Per germline, CDR1 SGHRS and CDR2 YFSETQ. The CDR3 totals 15 residues. The CDR3 coding sequence is TGCGCCAGCAGCGCTGGGACAGGGGTAAACACTGAAGCTTTCTTT. Its translation: CASSAGTGVNTEAFF.

This clone was seen only once. The chain joins TRBV2 to TRBJ2-1, with 7 bases identical to TRBD2. The trim removed 0 bases at V and 0 bases at J, leaving 2 bases unmatched. The germline CDR1 and CDR2 sequences are SNHLY and FYNNEI. The CDR3 spans 16 residues. CDR3 loop: CASSEAGGSSYNEQFF. CDR3 nucleotide sequence: TGTGCCAGCAGTGAAGCGGGGGGGAGCTCCTACAATGAGCAGTTCTTC.

The gene calls are TRBV12-5 and TRBJ1-5; TRBD1 might be the D (6 bases). The CDR3 length is 13 residues. The V gene's germline CDR1 is LGHNT and CDR2 FRNRAP. V lost 2 bases to trimming and J lost 7 bases, with 9 bases between them. The CDR3, as DNA: TGTGCTAGTGGTTTGTCTGGGGGCCAGCCCCAGCATTTT. It is translated as CASGLSGGQPQHF.

The chain links TRBV7-2 to TRBJ2-3, with 9 bases matching TRBD2. The CDR3 runs to 18 residues. The ends lost 5 bases at V and 0 bases at J; junction bases unmatched: 12. Per the germline V gene, CDR1 is SGHTA and CDR2 is FQGNSA. This CDR3 is CASSRPSAGGLSTDTQYF. As DNA, the CDR3 is TGTGCCAGCAGCCGGCCGTCAGCGGGGGGCCTTAGCACAGATACGCAGTATTTT.

This clone was counted a single time. This chain uses TRBV6-6 with TRBJ2-1, with D perhaps TRBD2 (6 bases). This CDR3 is built from 14 residues. Germline CDR1 and CDR2: MNHNY and SVGAGI (reference sequence). The germline V and J ends were trimmed by 7 bases and 6 bases, with 16 bases remaining between them. CDR3 sequence reads: CASTKLLGGNEQFF. The CDR3 DNA reads as TGTGCCAGCACCAAGCTCTTGGGAGGCAATGAGCAGTTCTTC.

The chain employs TRBV6-5 and TRBJ2-7, with 9 bases lining up with TRBD2. The J segment lost 1 base and the V segment lost 0 bases, leaving 4 bases of the junction unmatched. Germline V gene data show CDR1 as MNHEY and CDR2 as SVGAGI. This CDR3 contains 16 residues. Here the CDR3 reads CASSYSPSGGSYEQYF. The CDR3 region has the DNA TGTGCCAGCAGTTACTCGCCCAGCGGGGGGTCCTACGAGCAGTACTTC.

This chain joins TRBV5-6 and TRBJ2-7, with 9 nucleotides matching TRBD1. Germline lookup yields CDR1 SGHDT and CDR2 YYEEEE. V was clipped by 5 bases and J by 6 bases; unmatched bases: 6. This CDR3 region has 13 residues. CDR3 bases: TGTGCCAGCAGGCAACAGGGGGCGGCCGAGCAGTACTTC. Its translation is CASRQQGAAEQYF.

This chain connects TRBV7-2 to TRBJ2-2; 10 nucleotides line up with TRBD2. From germline, CDR1 is SGHTA and CDR2 FQGNSA. Trimming at V came to 3 bases and at J to 6 bases, leaving 4 bases not matched to a gene. There are 15 residues in the CDR3. The CDR3 DNA is TGTGCCAGCAGCTTCCGGACTAGCGGACCCGGGGAGCTGTTTTTT. Its protein is CASSFRTSGPGELFF.